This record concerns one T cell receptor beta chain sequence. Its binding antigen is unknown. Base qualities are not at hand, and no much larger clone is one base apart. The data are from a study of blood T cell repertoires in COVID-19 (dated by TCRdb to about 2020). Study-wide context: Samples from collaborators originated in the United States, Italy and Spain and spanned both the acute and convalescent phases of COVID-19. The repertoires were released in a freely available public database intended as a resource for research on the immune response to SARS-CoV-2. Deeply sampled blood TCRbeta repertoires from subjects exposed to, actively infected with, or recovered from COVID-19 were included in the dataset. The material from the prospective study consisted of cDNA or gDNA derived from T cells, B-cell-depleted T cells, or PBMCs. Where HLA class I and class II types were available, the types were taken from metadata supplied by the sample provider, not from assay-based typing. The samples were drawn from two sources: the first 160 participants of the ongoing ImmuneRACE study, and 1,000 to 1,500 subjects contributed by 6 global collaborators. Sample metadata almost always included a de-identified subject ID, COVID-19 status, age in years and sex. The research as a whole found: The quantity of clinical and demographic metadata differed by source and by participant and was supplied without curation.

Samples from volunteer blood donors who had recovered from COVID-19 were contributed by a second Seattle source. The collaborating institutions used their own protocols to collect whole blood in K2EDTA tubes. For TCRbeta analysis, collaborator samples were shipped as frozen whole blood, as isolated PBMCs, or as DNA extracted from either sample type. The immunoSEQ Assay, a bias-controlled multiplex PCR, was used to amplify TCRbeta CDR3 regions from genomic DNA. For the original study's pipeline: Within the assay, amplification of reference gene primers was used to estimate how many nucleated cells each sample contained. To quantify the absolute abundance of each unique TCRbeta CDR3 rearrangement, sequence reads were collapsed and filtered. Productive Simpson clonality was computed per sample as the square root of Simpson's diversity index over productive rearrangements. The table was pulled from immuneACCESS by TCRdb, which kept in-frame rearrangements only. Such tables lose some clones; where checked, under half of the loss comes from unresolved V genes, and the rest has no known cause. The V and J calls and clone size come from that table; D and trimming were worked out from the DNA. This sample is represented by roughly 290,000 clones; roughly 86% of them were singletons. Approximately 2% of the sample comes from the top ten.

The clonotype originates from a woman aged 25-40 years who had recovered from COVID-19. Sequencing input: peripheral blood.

The CDR3 in this case is CASSLRVDNEQFF. The DNA sequence reads TGTGCCAGCAGTTTACGGGTCGACAATGAGCAGTTCTTC. The sequence joins TRBV12-3 or TRBV12-4 to TRBJ2-1; no confident D gene assignment can be made. Deletion took 2 bases off V and 5 bases off J, with a span of 7 bases between the germline ends. Including cysteine and phenylalanine, the CDR3 has 13 amino acids. The only DNA kept is the CDR3, 39 bases in frame from the first base.